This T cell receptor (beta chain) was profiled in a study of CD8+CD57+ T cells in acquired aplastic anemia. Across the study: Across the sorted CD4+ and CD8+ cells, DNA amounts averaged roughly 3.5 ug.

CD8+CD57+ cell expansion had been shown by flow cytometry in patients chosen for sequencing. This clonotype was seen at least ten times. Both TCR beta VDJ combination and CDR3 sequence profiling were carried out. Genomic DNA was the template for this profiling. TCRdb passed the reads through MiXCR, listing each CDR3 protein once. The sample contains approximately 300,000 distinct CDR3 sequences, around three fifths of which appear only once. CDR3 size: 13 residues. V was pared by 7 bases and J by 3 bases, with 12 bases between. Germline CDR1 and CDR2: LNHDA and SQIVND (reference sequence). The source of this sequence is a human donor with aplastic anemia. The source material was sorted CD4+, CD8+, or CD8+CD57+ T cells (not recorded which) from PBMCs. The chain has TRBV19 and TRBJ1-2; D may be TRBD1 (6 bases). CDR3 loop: CASIGTGYYGYTF. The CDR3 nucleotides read TGTGCCAGTATCGGAACAGGGTACTATGGCTACACCTTC.